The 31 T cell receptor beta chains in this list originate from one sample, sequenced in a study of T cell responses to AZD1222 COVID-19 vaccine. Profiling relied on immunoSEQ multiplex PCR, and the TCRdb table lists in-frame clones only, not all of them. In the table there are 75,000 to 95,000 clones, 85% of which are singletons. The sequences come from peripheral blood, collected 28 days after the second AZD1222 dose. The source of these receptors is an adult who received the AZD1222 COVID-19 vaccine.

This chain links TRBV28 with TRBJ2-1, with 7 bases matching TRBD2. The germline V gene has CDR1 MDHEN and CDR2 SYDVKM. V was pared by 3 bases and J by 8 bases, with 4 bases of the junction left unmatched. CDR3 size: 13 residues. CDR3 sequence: CASSLGGGDEQFF. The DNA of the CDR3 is TGTGCCAGCAGTTTGGGGGGAGGGGATGAGCAGTTCTTC.

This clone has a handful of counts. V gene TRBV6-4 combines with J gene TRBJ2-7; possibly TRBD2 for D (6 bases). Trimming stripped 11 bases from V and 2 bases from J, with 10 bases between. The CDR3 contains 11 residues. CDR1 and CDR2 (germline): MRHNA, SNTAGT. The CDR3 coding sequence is TGTGCCCCGGGACTGCCCTACGAGCAGTACTTC. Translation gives CAPGLPYEQYF.

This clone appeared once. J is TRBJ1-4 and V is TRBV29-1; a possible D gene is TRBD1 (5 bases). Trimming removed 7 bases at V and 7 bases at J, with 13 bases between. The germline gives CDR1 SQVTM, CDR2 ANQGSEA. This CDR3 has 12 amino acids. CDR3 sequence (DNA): TGCAGCGGGGGCTGGACTCTTGAAAAACTGTTTTTT. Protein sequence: CSGGWTLEKLFF. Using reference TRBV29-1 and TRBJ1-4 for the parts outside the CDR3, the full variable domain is SAVISQKPSRDICQRGTSLTIQCQVDSQVTMMFWYRQQPGQSLTLIATANQGSEATYESGFVIDKFPISRPNLTFSTLTVSNMSPEDSSIYLCSGGWTLEKLFFGSGTQLSVL.

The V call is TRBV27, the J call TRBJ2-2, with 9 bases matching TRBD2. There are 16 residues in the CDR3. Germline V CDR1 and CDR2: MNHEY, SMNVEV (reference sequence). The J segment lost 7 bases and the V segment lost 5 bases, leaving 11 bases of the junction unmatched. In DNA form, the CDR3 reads TGTGCCAGCAGTCGATGGACTAGCGCCAAGGTCGGGGAGCTGTTTTTT. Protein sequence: CASSRWTSAKVGELFF.

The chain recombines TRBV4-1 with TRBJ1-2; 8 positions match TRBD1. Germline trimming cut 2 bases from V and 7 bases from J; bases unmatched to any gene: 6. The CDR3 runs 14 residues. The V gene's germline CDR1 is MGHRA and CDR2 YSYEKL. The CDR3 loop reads CASSQKVDRGGYTF. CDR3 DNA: TGCGCCAGCAGCCAAAAAGTAGACAGGGGTGGCTACACCTTC.

CDR3 sequence: CASSFSGGYTGELFF. The CDR3 coding sequence is TGTGCCAGCAGTTTCAGCGGGGGGTACACCGGGGAGCTGTTTTTT. The rearrangement links TRBV6-4 to TRBJ2-2; 9 nucleotides match TRBD2. Looked up from germline, CDR1 is MRHNA and CDR2 is SNTAGT. The CDR3 length is 15 residues. J gave up 3 bases and V 5 bases, and 4 bases lay outside the gene matches.

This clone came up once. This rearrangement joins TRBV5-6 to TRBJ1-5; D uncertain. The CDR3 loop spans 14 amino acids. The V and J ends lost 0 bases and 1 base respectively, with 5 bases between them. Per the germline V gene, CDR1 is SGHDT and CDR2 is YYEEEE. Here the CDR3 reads CASSLGQSNQPQHF. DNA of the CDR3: TGTGCCAGCAGCTTGGGGCAGAGCAATCAGCCCCAGCATTTT. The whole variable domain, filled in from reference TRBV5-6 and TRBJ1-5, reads DAGVTQSPTHLIKTRGQQVTLRCSPKSGHDTVSWYQQALGQGPQFIFQYYEEEERQRGNFPDRFSGHQFPNYSSELNVNALLLGDSALYLCASSLGQSNQPQHFGDGTRLSIL.

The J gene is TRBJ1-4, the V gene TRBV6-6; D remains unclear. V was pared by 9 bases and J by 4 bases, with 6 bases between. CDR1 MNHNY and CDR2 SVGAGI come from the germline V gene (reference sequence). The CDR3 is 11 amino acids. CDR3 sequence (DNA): TGTGCCAGTTGGGTTAATGAAAAACTGTTTTTT. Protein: CASWVNEKLFF.

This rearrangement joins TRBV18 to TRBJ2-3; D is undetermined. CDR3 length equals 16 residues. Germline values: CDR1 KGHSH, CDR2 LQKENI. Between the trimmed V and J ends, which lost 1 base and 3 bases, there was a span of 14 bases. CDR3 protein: CASSPLPPVATDTQYF. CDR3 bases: TGTGCCAGCTCACCACTCCCCCCGGTCGCTACAGATACGCAGTATTTT.

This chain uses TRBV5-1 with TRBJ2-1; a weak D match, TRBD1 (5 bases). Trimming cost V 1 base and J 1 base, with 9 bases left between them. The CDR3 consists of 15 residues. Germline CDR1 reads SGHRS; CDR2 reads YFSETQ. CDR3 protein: CASSLMGQSYNEQFF. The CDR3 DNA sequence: TGCGCCAGCAGCTTGATGGGGCAGTCCTACAATGAGCAGTTCTTC.

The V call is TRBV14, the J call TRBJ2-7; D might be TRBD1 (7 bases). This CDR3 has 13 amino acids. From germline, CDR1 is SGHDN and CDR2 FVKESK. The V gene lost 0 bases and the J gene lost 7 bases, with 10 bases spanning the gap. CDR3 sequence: CASSQEPGGEQYF. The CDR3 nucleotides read TGTGCCAGCAGCCAAGAACCAGGGGGGGAGCAGTACTTC.

The CDR3 DNA follows: TGTGCCAGCAGCATCCAGGGACTAGCGGGAGGAGGAGAGACCCAGTACTTC. Its protein is CASSIQGLAGGGETQYF. V usage is TRBV7-2 and J usage is TRBJ2-5; 15 nucleotides agree with TRBD2. The CDR3 totals 17 residues. The germline CDR1 and CDR2 sequences are SGHTA and FQGNSA. Trimming at V came to 5 bases and at J to 4 bases, leaving 8 bases not matched to a gene.

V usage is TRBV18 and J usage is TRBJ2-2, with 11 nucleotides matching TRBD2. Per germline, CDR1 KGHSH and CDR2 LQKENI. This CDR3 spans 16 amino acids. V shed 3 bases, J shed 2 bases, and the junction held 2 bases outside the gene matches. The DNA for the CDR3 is TGTGCCAGCTCACCGCTAGCGGGGGGCAACACCGGGGAGCTGTTTTTT. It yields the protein CASSPLAGGNTGELFF.

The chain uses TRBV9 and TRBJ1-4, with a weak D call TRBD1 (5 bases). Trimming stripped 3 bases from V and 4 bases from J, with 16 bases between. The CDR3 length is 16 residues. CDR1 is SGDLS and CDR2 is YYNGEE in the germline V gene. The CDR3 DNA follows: TGTGCCAGCAGCGAAGGACTGCCGAGGGGTAATGAAAAACTGTTTTTT. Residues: CASSEGLPRGNEKLFF.

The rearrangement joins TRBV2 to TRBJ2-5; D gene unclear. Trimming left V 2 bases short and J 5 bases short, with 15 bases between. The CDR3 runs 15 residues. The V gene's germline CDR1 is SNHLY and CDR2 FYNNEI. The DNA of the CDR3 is TGTGCCAGCAGTGAATCGGTCGCCCAAACGGAGACCCAGTACTTC. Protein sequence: CASSESVAQTETQYF.

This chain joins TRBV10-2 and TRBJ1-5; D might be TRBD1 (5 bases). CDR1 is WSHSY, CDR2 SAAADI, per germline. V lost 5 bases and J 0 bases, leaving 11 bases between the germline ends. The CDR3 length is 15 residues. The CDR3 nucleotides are TGCGCCAGCAGTTGGGGCGGGGATAGCAATCAGCCCCAGCATTTT. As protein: CASSWGGDSNQPQHF.

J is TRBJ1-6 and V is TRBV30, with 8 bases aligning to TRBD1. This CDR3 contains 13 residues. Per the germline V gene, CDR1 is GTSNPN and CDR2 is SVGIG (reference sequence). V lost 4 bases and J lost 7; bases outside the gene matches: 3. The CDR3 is CAWTGQDNSPLHF. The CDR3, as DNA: TGTGCCTGGACGGGACAGGACAATTCACCCCTCCACTTT.

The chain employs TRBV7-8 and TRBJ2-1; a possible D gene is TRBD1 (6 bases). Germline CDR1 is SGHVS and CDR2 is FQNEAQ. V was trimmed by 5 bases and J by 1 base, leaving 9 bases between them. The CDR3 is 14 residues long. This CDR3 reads CASSPQGSYNEQFF. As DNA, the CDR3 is TGTGCCAGCAGCCCACAGGGATCCTACAATGAGCAGTTCTTC.

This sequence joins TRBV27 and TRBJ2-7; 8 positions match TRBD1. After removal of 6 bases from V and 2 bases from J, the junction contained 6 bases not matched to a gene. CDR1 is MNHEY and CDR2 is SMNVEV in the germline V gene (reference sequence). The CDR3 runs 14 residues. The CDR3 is CASRVTGGAYEQYF. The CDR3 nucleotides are TGTGCCAGCAGGGTAACAGGGGGAGCCTACGAGCAGTACTTC.

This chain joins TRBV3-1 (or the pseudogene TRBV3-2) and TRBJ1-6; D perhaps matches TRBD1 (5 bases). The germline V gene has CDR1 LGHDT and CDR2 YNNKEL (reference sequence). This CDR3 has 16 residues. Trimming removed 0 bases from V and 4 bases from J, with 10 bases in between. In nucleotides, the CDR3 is TGTGCCAGCAGCCAAGATGAGGGGATTTATAATTCACCCCTCCACTTT. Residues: CASSQDEGIYNSPLHF.

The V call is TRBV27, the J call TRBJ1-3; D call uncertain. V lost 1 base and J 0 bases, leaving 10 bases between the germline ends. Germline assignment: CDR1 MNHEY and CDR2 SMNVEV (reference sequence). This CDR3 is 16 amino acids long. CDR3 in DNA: TGTGCCAGCAGTTTATATAGCGGGTTCTCTGGAAACACCATATATTTT. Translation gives CASSLYSGFSGNTIYF.

CDR3 sequence reads: CASNQGSYEQYF. The CDR3 DNA follows: TGTGCCAGCAATCAGGGATCCTACGAGCAGTACTTC. The chain has TRBV2 and TRBJ2-7; D is possibly TRBD1 (5 bases). The V and J ends lost 7 bases and 1 base respectively, with 8 bases between them. The CDR3 loop spans 12 amino acids. The germline CDR1 and CDR2 sequences are SNHLY and FYNNEI.

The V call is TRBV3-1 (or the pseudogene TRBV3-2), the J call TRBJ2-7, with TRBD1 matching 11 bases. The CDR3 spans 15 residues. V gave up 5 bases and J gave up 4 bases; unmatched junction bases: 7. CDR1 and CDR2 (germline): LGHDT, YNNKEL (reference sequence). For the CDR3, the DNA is TGTGCCAGCAGCTCCGGACAGGGGGCGGTGTACGAGCAGTACTTC. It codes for CASSSGQGAVYEQYF.

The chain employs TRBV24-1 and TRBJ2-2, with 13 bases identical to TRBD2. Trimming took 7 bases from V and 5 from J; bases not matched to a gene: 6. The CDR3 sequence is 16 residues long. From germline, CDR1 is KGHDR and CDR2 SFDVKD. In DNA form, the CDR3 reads TGTGCCACCAGCCGGACTAGCGGGAGCAGAACCGGGGAGCTGTTTTTT. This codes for CATSRTSGSRTGELFF.

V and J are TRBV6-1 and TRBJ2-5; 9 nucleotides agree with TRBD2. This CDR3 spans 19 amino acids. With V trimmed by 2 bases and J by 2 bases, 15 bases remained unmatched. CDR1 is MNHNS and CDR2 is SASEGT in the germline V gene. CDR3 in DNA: TGTGCCAGCAGTGAATGGGTCGCGGGGGGGCGATTCCAACAAGAGACCCAGTACTTC. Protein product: CASSEWVAGGRFQQETQYF.

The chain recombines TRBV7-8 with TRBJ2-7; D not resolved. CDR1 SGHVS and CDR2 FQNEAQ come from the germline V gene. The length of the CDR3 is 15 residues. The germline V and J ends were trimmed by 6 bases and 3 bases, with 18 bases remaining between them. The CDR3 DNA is TGTGCCAGCAGTCCTAGATCGGGCCGAAACTACGAGCAGTACTTC. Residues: CASSPRSGRNYEQYF.

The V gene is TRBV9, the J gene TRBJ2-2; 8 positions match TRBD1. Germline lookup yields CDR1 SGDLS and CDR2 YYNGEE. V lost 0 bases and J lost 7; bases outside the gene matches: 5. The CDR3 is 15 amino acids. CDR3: CASSVEGQGLGELFF. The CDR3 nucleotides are TGTGCCAGCAGCGTAGAAGGACAGGGTCTCGGGGAGCTGTTTTTT.

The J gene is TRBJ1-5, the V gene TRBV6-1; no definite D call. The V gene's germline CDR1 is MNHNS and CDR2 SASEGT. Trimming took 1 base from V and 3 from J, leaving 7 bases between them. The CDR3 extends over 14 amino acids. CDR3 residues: CASSEGQNNQPQHF. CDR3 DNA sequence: TGTGCCAGCAGTGAAGGCCAGAACAATCAGCCCCAGCATTTT.

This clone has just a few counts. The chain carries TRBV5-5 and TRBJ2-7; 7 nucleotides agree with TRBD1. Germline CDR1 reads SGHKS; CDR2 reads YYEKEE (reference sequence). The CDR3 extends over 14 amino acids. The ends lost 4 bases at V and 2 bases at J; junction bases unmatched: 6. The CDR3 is CASSTLDRAYEQYF. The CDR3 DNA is TGTGCCAGCAGCACCCTAGACAGGGCCTACGAGCAGTACTTC.

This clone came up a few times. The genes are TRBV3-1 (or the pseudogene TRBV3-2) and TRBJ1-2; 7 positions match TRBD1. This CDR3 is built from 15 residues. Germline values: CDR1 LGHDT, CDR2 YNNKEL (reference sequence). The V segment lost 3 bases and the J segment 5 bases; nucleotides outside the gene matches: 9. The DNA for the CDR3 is TGTGCCAGCAGCCATACAGGGGAGGATTCGTATGGCTACACCTTC. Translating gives CASSHTGEDSYGYTF.

CDR3 sequence: CASSPSSGGYEQYF. CDR3 nucleotides: TGTGCCAGCAGCCCCTCTAGCGGGGGTTACGAGCAGTACTTC. V usage is TRBV7-9 and J usage is TRBJ2-7; 10 bases align to TRBD2. V dropped 5 bases and J dropped 4; count of bases not matched to a gene: 5. Germline V gene sequence: CDR1 SEHNR, CDR2 FQNEAQ (reference sequence). The CDR3 runs 14 residues.